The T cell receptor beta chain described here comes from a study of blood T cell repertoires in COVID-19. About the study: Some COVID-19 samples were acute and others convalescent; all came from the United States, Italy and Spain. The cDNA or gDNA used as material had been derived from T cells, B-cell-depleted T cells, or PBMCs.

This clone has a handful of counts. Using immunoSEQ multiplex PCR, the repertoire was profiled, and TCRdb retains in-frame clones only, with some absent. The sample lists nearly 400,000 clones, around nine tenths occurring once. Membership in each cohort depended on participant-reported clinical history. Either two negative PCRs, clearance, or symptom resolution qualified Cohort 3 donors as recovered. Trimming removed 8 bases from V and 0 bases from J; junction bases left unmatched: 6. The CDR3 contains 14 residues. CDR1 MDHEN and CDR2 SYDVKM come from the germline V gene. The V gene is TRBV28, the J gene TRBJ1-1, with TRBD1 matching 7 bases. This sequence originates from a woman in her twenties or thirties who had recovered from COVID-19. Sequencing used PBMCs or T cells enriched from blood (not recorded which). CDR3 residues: CASGEGAMNTEAFF. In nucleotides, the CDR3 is TGTGCCAGCGGAGAGGGGGCGATGAACACTGAAGCTTTCTTT. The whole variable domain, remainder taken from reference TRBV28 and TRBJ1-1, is DVKVTQSSRYLVKRTGEKVFLECVQDMDHENMFWYRQDPGLGLRLIYFSYDVKMKEKGDIPEGYSVSREKKERFSLILESASTNQTSMYLCASGEGAMNTEAFFGQGTRLTVV.